This T cell receptor (beta chain) was obtained from a study of CDR3 diversity in severe acne. This clonotype was counted a few times. V was clipped by 5 bases and J by 0 bases, with 12 bases between them. The CDR3 loop spans 15 amino acids. CDR1 and CDR2 from the germline V gene are SEHNR and FQNEAQ (reference sequence). TCRdb passed the PCR reads through MiXCR, listing each CDR3 protein once. The sample shows about 84,000 distinct CDR3 sequences, under 65% of them seen only once. This clonotype was obtained from a male donor in good health, without acne. The chain couples TRBV7-9 to TRBJ2-3; D remains ambiguous. Sequencing was carried out using blood. This CDR3 reads CASSPRLSSTDTQYF. The CDR3 nucleotides are TGTGCCAGCAGCCCCAGACTCAGTAGCACAGATACGCAGTATTTT.